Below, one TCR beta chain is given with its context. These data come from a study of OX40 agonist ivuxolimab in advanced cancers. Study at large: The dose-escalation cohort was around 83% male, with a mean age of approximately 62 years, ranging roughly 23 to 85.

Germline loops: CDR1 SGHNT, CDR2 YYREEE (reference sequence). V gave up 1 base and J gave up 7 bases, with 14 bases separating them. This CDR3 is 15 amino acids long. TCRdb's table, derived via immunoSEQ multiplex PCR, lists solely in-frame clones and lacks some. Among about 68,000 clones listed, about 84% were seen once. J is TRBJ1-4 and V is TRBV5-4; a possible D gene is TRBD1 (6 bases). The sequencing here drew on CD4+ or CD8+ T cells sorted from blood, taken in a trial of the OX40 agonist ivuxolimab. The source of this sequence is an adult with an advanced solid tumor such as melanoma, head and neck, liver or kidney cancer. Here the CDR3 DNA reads TGTGCCAGCAGCTTGCAGAAGGGGGAAGGTGAAAAACTGTTTTTT. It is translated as CASSLQKGEGEKLFF.